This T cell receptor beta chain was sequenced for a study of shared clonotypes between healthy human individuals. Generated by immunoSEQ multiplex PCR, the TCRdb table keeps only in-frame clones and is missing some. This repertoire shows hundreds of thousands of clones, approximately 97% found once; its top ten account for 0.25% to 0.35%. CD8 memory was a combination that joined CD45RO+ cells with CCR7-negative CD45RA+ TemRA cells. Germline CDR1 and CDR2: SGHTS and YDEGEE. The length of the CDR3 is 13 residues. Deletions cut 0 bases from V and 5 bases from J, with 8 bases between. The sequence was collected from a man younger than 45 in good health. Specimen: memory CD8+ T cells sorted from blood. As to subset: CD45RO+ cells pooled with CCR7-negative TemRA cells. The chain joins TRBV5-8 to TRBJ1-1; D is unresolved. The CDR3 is CASSLGGWTEAFF. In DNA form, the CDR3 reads TGTGCCAGCAGCTTGGGGGGATGGACTGAAGCTTTCTTT.